This T cell receptor beta chain appears in the sequencing data of a study of blood T cell repertoires in COVID-19. Looking at the study overall: Specimens from acute and convalescent COVID-19 originated in the United States, Italy and Spain. PBMCs, B-cell-depleted T cells, or T cells provided the cDNA or gDNA that made up the material.

The CDR3 length is 14 residues. Germline V gene data show CDR1 as MDHEN and CDR2 as SYDVKM. V gave up 8 bases and J gave up 2 bases; unmatched junction bases: 6. As handled by the study authors: It was from reference gene primer amplification that nucleated cell counts were estimated. TCRdb keeps only in-frame clones here, not all; method: immunoSEQ multiplex PCR. That table furnishes V, J and clone size, whereas the DNA furnished D and trimming. Here the sample spans tens of thousands of clones, 89% being singletons. This receptor was identified in a man at least 80 years old with active or convalescent COVID-19. The rearrangement links TRBV28 to TRBJ1-2, with 9 bases lining up with TRBD1. The sample comprised peripheral blood. CDR3 DNA: TGTGCCAGCCTAGGGGGGACAGGGAACTATGGCTACACCTTC. Translating it yields CASLGGTGNYGYTF.